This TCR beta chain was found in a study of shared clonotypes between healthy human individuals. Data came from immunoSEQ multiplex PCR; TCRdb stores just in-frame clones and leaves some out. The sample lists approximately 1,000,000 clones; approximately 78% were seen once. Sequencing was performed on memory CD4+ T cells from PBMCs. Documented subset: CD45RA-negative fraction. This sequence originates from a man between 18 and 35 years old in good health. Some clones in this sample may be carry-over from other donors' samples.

This CDR3 is CASSKRQGSPLHF. As DNA, the CDR3 is TGTGCCAGCAGCAAGAGACAGGGTTCACCCCTCCACTTT. This chain uses TRBV7-3 with TRBJ1-6, with 7 bases matching TRBD1. The CDR3 length is 13 residues. CDR1 and CDR2 from the germline V gene are SGHTA and FQGTGA. With V trimmed by 5 bases and J by 9 bases, 4 bases remained unmatched.